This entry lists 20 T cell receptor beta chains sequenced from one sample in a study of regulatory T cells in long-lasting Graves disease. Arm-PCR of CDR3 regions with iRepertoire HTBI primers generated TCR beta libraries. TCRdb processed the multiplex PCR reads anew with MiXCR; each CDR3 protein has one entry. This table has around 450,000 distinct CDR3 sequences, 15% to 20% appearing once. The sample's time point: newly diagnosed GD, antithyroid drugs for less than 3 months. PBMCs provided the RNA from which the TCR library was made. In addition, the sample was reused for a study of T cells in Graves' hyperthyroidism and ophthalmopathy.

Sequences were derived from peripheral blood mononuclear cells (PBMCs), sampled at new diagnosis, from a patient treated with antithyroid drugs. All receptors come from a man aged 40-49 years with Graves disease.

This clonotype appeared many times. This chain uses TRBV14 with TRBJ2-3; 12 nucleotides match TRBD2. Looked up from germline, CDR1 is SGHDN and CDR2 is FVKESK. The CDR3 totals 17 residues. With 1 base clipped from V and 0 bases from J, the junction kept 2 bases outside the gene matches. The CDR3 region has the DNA TGTGCCAGCAGCCAAGGACTAGCGGGAGTCAGCACAGATACGCAGTATTTT. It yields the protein CASSQGLAGVSTDTQYF.

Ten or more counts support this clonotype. CDR3 bases: TGTGCCAGCAGCCAAACTAGCAATGAGCAGTTCTTC. Its protein product is CASSQTSNEQFF. The rearrangement joins TRBV3-1 to TRBJ2-1; D is possibly TRBD2 (5 bases). The germline gives CDR1 LGHDT, CDR2 YNNKEL (reference sequence). V lost 2 bases, J lost 6 bases, and 5 bases lay in between. This CDR3 has 12 residues.

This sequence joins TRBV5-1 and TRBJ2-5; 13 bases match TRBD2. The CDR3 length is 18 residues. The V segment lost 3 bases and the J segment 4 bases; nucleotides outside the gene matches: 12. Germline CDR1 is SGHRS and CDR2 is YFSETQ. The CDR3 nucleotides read TGCGCCAGCAGCTCGGGACTAGCGGGACGACCCAACTCAGAGACCCAGTACTTC. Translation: CASSSGLAGRPNSETQYF.

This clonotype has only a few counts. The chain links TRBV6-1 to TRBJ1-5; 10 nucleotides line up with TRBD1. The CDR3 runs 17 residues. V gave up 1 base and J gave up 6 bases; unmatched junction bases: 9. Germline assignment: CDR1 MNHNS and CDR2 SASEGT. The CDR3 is CASSEVPWRQGAQPQHF. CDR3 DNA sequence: TGTGCCAGCAGTGAAGTCCCCTGGCGACAGGGGGCTCAGCCCCAGCATTTT.

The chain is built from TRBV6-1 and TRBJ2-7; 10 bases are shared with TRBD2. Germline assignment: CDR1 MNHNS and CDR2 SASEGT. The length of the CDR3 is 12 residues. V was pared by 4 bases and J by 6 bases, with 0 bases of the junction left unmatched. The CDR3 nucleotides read TGTGCCAGCAGTGGACTAGCGGGCGAGCAGTACTTC. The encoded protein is CASSGLAGEQYF.

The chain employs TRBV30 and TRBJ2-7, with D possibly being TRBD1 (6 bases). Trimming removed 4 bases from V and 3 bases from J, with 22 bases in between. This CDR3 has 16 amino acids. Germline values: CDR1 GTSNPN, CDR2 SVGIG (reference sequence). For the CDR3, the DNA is TGTGCCTGGAACTCCCCACTTGGGGTAGGGGGCTACGAGCAGTACTTC. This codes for CAWNSPLGVGGYEQYF.

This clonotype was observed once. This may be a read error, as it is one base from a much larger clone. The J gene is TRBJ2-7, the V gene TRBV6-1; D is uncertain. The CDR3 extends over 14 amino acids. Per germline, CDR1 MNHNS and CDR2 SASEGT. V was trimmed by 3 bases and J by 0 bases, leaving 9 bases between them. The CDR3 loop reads CASSESFISYEQYF. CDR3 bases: TGTGCCAGCAGTGAGAGCTTCATCTCCTACGAGCAGTACTTC.

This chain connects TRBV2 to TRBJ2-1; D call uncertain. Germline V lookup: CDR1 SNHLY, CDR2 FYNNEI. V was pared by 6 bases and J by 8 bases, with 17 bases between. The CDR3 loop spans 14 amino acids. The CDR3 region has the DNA TGTGCCAGCAGCTACGTACTCGAATGGGATGAGCAGTTCTTC. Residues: CASSYVLEWDEQFF.

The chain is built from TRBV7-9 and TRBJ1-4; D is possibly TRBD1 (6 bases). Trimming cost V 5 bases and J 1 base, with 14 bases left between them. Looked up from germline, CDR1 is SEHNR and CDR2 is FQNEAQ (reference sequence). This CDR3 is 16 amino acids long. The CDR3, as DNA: TGTGCCAGCAGCAAAAGGAGGGGGGAAACTAATGAAAAACTGTTTTTT. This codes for CASSKRRGETNEKLFF.

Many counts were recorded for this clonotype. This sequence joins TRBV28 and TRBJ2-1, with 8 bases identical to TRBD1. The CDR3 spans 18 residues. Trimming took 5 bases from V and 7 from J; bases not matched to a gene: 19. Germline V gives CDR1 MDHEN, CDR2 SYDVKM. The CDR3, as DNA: TGTGCCAGCAGTCCTTGGACAGGGCGGGCTAGCGAGACAAATGAGCAGTTCTTC. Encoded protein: CASSPWTGRASETNEQFF.

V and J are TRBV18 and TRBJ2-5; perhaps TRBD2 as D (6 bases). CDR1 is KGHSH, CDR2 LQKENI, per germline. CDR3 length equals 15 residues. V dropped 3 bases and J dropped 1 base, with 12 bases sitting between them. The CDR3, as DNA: TGTGCCAGCTCACCGAACCGGGGGAGCCAAGAGACCCAGTACTTC. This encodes CASSPNRGSQETQYF.

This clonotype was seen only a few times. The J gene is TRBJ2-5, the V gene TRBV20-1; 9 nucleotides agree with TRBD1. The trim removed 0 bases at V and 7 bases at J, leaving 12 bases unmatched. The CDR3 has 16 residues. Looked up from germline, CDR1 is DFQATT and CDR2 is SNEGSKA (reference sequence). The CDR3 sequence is CSARDPGDRVTGTQYF. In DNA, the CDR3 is TGCAGTGCTAGAGATCCCGGGGACAGGGTAACAGGGACCCAGTACTTC.

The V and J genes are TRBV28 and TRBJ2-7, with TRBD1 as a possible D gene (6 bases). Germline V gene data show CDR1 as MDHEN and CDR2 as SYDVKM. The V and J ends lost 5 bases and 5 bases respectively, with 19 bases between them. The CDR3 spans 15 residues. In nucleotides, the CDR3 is TGTGCCAGCAGTCTCTCAGGGGCTGTGGGCGACGAGCAGTACTTC. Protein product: CASSLSGAVGDEQYF.

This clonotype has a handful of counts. The CDR3 reads CASSVGELPGARNEQFF. The CDR3 region has the DNA TGTGCCAGCAGCGTAGGAGAACTACCGGGGGCGAGGAATGAGCAGTTCTTC. This chain links TRBV9 with TRBJ2-1; either TRBD1 or TRBD2 may fit D (6 bases each). With 0 bases removed from V and 7 bases from J, the gap between germline ends came to 20 bases. The germline V gene has CDR1 SGDLS and CDR2 YYNGEE. This CDR3 has 17 amino acids.

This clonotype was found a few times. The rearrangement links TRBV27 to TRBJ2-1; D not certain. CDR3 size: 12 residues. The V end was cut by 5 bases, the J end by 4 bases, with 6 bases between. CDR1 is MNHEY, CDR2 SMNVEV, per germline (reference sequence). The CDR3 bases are TGTGCCAGCAGTCACGAATACAATGAGCAGTTCTTC. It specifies CASSHEYNEQFF.

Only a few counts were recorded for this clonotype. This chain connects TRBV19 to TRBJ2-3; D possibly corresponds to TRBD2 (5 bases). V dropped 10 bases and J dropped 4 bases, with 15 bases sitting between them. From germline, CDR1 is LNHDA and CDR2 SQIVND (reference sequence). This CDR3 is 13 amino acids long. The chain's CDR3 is CATSDSAADTQYF. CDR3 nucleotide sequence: TGTGCCACTTCGGACTCGGCCGCAGATACGCAGTATTTT.

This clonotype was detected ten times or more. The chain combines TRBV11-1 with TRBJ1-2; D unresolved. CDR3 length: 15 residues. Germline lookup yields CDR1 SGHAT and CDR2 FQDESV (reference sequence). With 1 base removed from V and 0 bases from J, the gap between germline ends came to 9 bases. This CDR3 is CASSLDGWTNYGYTF. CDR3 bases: TGTGCCAGCAGCTTAGACGGTTGGACTAACTATGGCTACACCTTC.

CDR3 amino acids: CASSDDRVGEQYF. In DNA, the CDR3 is TGTGCCAGCAGTGATGACAGGGTAGGCGAGCAGTACTTC. The V gene is TRBV25-1, the J gene TRBJ2-7, with 7 bases that match TRBD1. J lost 6 bases, V lost 3 bases, and 5 bases had no gene match. The length of the CDR3 is 13 residues. From germline, CDR1 is MGHDK and CDR2 SYGVNS.

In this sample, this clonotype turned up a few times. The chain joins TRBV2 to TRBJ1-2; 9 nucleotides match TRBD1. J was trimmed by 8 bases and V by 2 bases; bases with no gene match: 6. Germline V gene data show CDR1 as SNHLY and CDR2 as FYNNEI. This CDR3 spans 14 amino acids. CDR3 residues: CASSEMTGGRGYTF. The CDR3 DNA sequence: TGTGCCAGCAGTGAAATGACAGGGGGTCGGGGCTACACCTTC.

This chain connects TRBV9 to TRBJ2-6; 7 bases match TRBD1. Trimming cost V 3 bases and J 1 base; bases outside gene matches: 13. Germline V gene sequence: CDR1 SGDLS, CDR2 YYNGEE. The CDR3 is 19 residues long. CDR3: CASSDRQGVTLSGANVLTF. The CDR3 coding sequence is TGTGCCAGCAGCGATCGACAGGGCGTTACCTTGTCTGGGGCCAACGTCCTGACTTTC.